This record looks at one T cell receptor beta chain sequence and its context. The CDR3 runs to 15 residues. V was pared by 4 bases and J by 5 bases, with 15 bases between. Germline V gene sequence: CDR1 WSHSY, CDR2 SAAADI. Time point defined: persistent/refractory GD, antithyroid drugs over 5 years with positive TRAb. The TCR library was made from RNA that had been extracted from PBMCs in TRIzol. The data were taken from a study of regulatory T cells in long-lasting Graves disease. For the study at large: Persistent Graves' disease required over 5 years of antithyroid drugs and positive TSH receptor antibodies.

Sequencing libraries for TCR beta were prepared with iRepertoire HTBI primers and Arm-PCR of CDR3 regions. Using its own MiXCR run on the multiplex PCR reads, TCRdb lists one record per CDR3 protein. This repertoire shows about 290,000 distinct CDR3 sequences, around 21% found once; its top ten account for more than 50%. The chain carries TRBV10-2 and TRBJ1-5, with no clear D. Material: peripheral blood mononuclear cells (PBMCs), obtained when the disease was refractory, from a patient treated with antithyroid drugs. The source of this sequence is a female donor with Graves disease. The DNA for the CDR3 is TGCGCCAGCAGTGCTTCGTCTCTGTTCGATCAGCCCCAGCATTTT. It yields the protein CASSASSLFDQPQHF.